This TCR beta chain was sequenced for a study of patients and donors after allogeneic stem cell transplantation. Germline V CDR1 and CDR2: MDHEN, SYDVKM. V shed 2 bases and J 6 bases; nucleotides not matched to a gene: 6. CDR3 length equals 14 residues. MiXCR, run by TCRdb on the RT-PCR reads, gives a single entry per CDR3 protein. This table has around 200,000 distinct CDR3 sequences, around 41% appearing once. Input material: blood, either unsorted or a sorted T cell fraction (not recorded which). The chain employs TRBV28 and TRBJ1-1, with 7 bases identical to TRBD1. The sequence came from a human donor who was either an allogeneic HSCT recipient or a stem cell or donor lymphocyte infusion donor (not recorded which). It is not recorded whose cells these are; they may come from a transplant donor. CDR3 in amino acids: CASSLRTGVPEAFF. CDR3 bases: TGTGCCAGCAGTTTACGTACAGGGGTGCCTGAAGCTTTCTTT.